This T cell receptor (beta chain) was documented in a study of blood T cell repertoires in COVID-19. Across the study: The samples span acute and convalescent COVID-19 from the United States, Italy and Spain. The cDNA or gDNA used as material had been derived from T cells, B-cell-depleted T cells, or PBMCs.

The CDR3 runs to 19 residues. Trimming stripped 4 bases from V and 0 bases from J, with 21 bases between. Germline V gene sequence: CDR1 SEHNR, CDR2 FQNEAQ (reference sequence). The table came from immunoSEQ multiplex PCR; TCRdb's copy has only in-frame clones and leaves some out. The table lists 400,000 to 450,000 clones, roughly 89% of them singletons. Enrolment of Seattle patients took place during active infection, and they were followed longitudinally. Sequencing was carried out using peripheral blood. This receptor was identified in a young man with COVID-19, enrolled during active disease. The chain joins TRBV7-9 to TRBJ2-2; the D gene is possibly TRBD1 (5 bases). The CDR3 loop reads CASSSIFLEQAANTGELFF. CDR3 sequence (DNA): TGTGCCAGCAGCTCTATATTCCTTGAACAGGCGGCGAACACCGGGGAGCTGTTTTTT. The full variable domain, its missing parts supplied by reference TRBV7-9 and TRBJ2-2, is DTGVSQNPRHKITKRGQNVTFRCDPISEHNRLYWYRQTLGQGPEFLTYFQNEAQLEKSRLLSDRFSAERPKGSFSTLEIQRTEQGDSAMYLCASSSIFLEQAANTGELFFGEGSRLTVL.